Here is one T cell receptor beta chain with its context. The antigen is undetermined. This sample is drawn from a study of cytomegalovirus exposure and HLA in healthy donors. Broader study findings: The study designated around 150 TCR beta chains cytomegalovirus-associated.

Only in-frame clones appear in the TCRdb table, and some are missing; sequencing was by immunoSEQ multiplex PCR. This sample carries approximately 100,000 clones, about 83% of them seen once, and the ten largest clones take more than 3%. The CDR3 has 15 residues. The V gene's germline CDR1 is MNHNS and CDR2 SASEGT. V was clipped by 11 bases and J by 0 bases; unmatched bases: 8. J is TRBJ2-2 and V is TRBV6-1, with 8 positions matching TRBD2. This sequence originates from a woman aged 25 to 45 in good health and CMV-seronegative. Sequencing input: PBMCs. Here the CDR3 DNA reads TGTGCCGGTGAGGGGACTAGGACGAACACCGGGGAGCTGTTTTTT. Translating gives CAGEGTRTNTGELFF.